Listed below are T cell receptor beta chains from one sample, sequenced in a study of blood T cell repertoires in COVID-19. TCRdb's table, derived via immunoSEQ multiplex PCR, lists solely in-frame clones and lacks some. The repertoire includes just over 300,000 clones, 70% to 90% of them detected once, and around 4.6% sits in the top ten. Sequenced input: PBMCs or T cells enriched from blood (not recorded which). Every receptor here comes from a man younger than 40 who had recovered from COVID-19. CDR3s include the opening cysteine and the closing phenylalanine or tryptophan.

CDR3 protein,V gene
CASTSATGSGNQPQHF,TRBV28
CASSLVGEKLFF,TRBV13
CASSVTAPPGNTIYF,TRBV9
CASSLRDYSYNEQFF,TRBV5-1
CASSLAGTGDTNYGYTF,TRBV11-3
CATSSRTGALPAFF,TRBV24-1
CASSQGVQGFVYTEAFF,TRBV4-1
CASSTRQNNEKLFF,TRBV19
CASSIGTGGNTIYF,TRBV19
CASSLGQGISGNTIYF,TRBV11-2
CASSQQWPGNTIYF,TRBV6-5
CASIPHEVVSTNEKLFF,TRBV7-9
CASSRRDRPSYNSPLHF,TRBV21-1
CASSPRTSGSNEQFF,TRBV18
CASSRTGTETLRYGYTF,TRBV5-4
CAIRFSGRGYEQYF,TRBV10-3
CATQRAFNEKLFF,TRBV24-1
CASSWGQGVGQPQHF,TRBV28
CASSQDGAGSNRYLGAFF,TRBV4-1
CASSTGVVARNTIYF,TRBV11-2
CASSLGLAGTYEQYF,TRBV11-3
CASSYDRSTEAFF,TRBV5-1
CATSRDIMNTEAFF,TRBV15
CASSQKRGTLPGTEAFF,TRBV14
CAWSALTSGGQTQYF,TRBV30
CATKYGWFGGYTF,TRBV19
CASSEEGGANQPQHF,TRBV2
CASSRGGGDEQFF,TRBV3-1/TRBV3-2
CASSLSYSQGYEQFF,TRBV7-9
CATQQGRSNEQFF,TRBV2
CASSVRQLGNEKLFF,TRBV19
CASSQYQQNTEAFF,TRBV3-1/TRBV3-2
CSVEVPGYEQYF,TRBV29-1
CASSSGLAGGPWNEQYF,TRBV11-3
CASSSTGIVNTEAFF,TRBV5-1
CASSRTDRGGDQPQHF,TRBV4-1
CASTSPVGQGDTEAFF,TRBV5-1
CASGGDRGFGYTF,TRBV25-1
CASSKGGGTEETQYF,TRBV7-2